In this sample, the clone carrying this T cell receptor beta chain turned up once. As yet, its antigen is unknown. The data derive from a study of T cells in localized non-small cell lung cancer. Study-wide findings and caveats: Uninvolved neighboring lung showed the greatest T cell clonality, exceeding tumor. Adjacent lung was found to contain a median approximately 52 of the top 100 tumor clones. Sequencing covered just one tumor region, so heterogeneity cannot be ruled out. Longer overall survival associated with higher blood T cell density; shorter survival with higher adjacent-lung clonality.

Here immunoSEQ multiplex PCR was the method, and the copy in TCRdb shows in-frame clones only, minus some. The repertoire consists of fewer than 100,000 clones, with around 90% occurring once and the leading ten covering about 16%. The V gene end was trimmed by 6 bases and the J gene end by 7 bases; junction bases not matched to a gene: 5. The CDR3 consists of 14 residues. Per germline, CDR1 ENHRY and CDR2 SYGVKD. This clonotype was obtained from a man aged 35-69 years with stage I squamous cell lung carcinoma. The gene calls are TRBV10-3 and TRBJ1-4; 10 bases map to TRBD1. The source material was peripheral blood, sampled before any cancer treatment. The CDR3: CAISEDRGPEKLFF. CDR3 DNA sequence: TGTGCCATCAGCGAAGACAGGGGGCCTGAAAAACTGTTTTTT.